This T cell receptor (beta chain) was captured by sequencing in a study of T cell repertoires in cytomegalovirus infection. Looking at the study overall: CMV epitopes in the study were HLA-C-restricted (recently identified) and HLA-B-restricted (well studied).

The CDR3 spans 17 residues. With 4 bases removed from V and 5 bases from J, the gap between germline ends came to 18 bases. TCRdb ran MiXCR on the reads and lists one entry per CDR3 protein. The sample includes under 350,000 distinct CDR3 sequences, roughly 21% seen only once; the top ten take 15% to 20%. This clonotype has more than one count but fewer than ten. Its antigen remains unknown. The chain combines TRBV12-3 or TRBV12-4 with TRBJ1-6; D not resolved. This sequence originates from a human donor in good health (CMV status not recorded). Some clones in this sample may be carry-over from other donors' samples. Sequencing used cultured PBMCs, obtained from culture after CMV antigen stimulation. CDR3 bases: TGTGCCAGCAGTTCGGACCGAGGGTTACCACATAATTCACCCCTCCACTTT. Translated, it gives CASSSDRGLPHNSPLHF.